A selection of T cell receptor beta chains follows, all from one sample in a study of CD4+ T cells in melanoma. Data came from immunoSEQ multiplex PCR; TCRdb stores just in-frame clones and leaves some out. The profile shows around 130,000 clones, about nine tenths of them singletons. All receptors come from a human donor with melanoma. Each CDR3 is given with its conserved first and last residue. A D gene is named only where the DNA matches it firmly. Where a row states a size, it is once, few, many or the class of an expanded clone; other rows omit it.

clone_size	v_call	j_call	d_call	cdr3_nt	cdr3_aa
NA	TRBV5-4	TRBJ2-7	NA	TGTGCCAGCAGCCAGCGACAGGCAAAGGGCGAGCAGTACTTC	CASSQRQAKGEQYF
NA	TRBV7-3	TRBJ1-5	NA	TGTGCCAGCAGCCCGGGGGGGGACCGACGTTTTTATAGCAATCAGCCCCAGCATTTT	CASSPGGDRRFYSNQPQHF
NA	TRBV11-3	TRBJ2-1	TRBD1	TGTGCCAGCAGCACAGGGGTGGGTAATGAGCAGTTCTTC	CASSTGVGNEQFF
few	TRBV27	TRBJ1-5	TRBD1	TGTGCCAGCAGCCGCGGGACAGGGACCAATCAGCCCCAGCATTTT	CASSRGTGTNQPQHF
NA	TRBV18	TRBJ2-7	NA	TGTGCCAGCTCACCACGGGCAGGTCTCCCCTGGGAGCAGTACTTC	CASSPRAGLPWEQYF
NA	TRBV7-9	TRBJ2-7	NA	TGTGCCAGCAGCCCGACTCTCTACGAGCAGTACTTC	CASSPTLYEQYF
once	TRBV5-6	TRBJ1-6	NA	TGTGCCAGCAGCCTAGGTCAAGGAGCCTATTCACCCCTCCACTTT	CASSLGQGAYSPLHF
NA	TRBV10-2	TRBJ2-1	TRBD1	TGCGCCAGCGGACAGGGAGGTGGCAATGAGCAGTTCTTC	CASGQGGGNEQFF
NA	TRBV6-1	TRBJ2-7	TRBD1	TGTGCCAGCAGTGATACAGGGGTTTCCTACGAGCAGTACTTC	CASSDTGVSYEQYF
NA	TRBV7-3	TRBJ2-1	TRBD2	TGTGCCAGCAGCTTAACGGCGGGGGGGCCCCTCAATGAGCAGTTCTTC	CASSLTAGGPLNEQFF
once	TRBV5-4	TRBJ1-1	TRBD1	TGTGCCAGCAGCTCAAAGCAACAGGGGAGCGGGCAAGCTTTCTTT	CASSSKQQGSGQAFF